Following are 18 T cell receptor beta chains from one sample sequenced in a study of blood T cell repertoires in COVID-19. Data came from immunoSEQ multiplex PCR; TCRdb stores just in-frame clones and leaves some out. This sample has about 240,000 clones, with roughly nine tenths found just once. The sample taken for sequencing was peripheral blood. All receptors come from a woman aged 45-65 years with COVID-19, enrolled during active disease.

This clone was seen just once. This chain links TRBV18 with TRBJ2-6; no clear D gene. The V gene's germline CDR1 is KGHSH and CDR2 LQKENI. Trimming took off 5 bases at V and 1 base at J, with 12 bases between the two ends. This CDR3 has 16 residues. The CDR3 reads CASSADIPSGANVLTF. As DNA, the CDR3 is TGTGCCAGCTCAGCCGACATCCCTTCTGGGGCCAACGTCCTGACTTTC.

This clone came up many times. The chain carries TRBV6-2 or TRBV6-3 and TRBJ2-6; D call uncertain. CDR1 MNHEY and CDR2 SVGEGT come from the germline V gene. The ends were cut back, 6 bases at V and 13 bases at J, with 10 bases in the middle. The CDR3 runs 11 residues. CDR3 nucleotides: TGTGCCAGCAGCCCCTTAGAGGTCCTGACTTTC. It specifies CASSPLEVLTF.

This chain uses TRBV4-2 with TRBJ2-2, with 7 bases fitting TRBD2. V lost 4 bases, J lost 1 base, and 3 bases stayed unmatched. The CDR3 sequence is 15 residues long. Per germline, CDR1 LGHNA and CDR2 YNFKEQ. The CDR3 region is CASSRGGVNTGELFF. CDR3 bases: TGTGCCAGCAGCCGGGGGGGTGTGAACACCGGGGAGCTGTTTTTT.

CDR3 amino acids: CASSTQRGKQFF. As DNA, the CDR3 is TGTGCCAGCAGCACTCAGCGGGGGAAGCAGTTCTTC. The V gene is TRBV27, the J gene TRBJ2-1; the match to TRBD2 covers 8 bases. Germline CDR1 reads MNHEY; CDR2 reads SMNVEV (reference sequence). V gave up 6 bases and J gave up 11 bases; unmatched junction bases: 6. The CDR3 length is 12 residues.

The V call is TRBV7-8, the J call TRBJ2-3, with 10 bases lining up with TRBD1. CDR1 SGHVS and CDR2 FQNEAQ come from the germline V gene. There are 15 residues in the CDR3. V trimming: 5 bases; J trimming: 5 bases; junction bases outside the gene matches: 7. This CDR3 reads CASSPGQGKGDTQYF. The CDR3 bases are TGTGCCAGCAGCCCGGGACAGGGGAAGGGAGATACGCAGTATTTT.

The chain joins TRBV20-1 to TRBJ1-1; the D is unclear. Deletions cut 3 bases from V and 1 base from J, with 6 bases between. Germline CDR1 is DFQATT and CDR2 is SNEGSKA (reference sequence). The CDR3 totals 12 residues. This chain's CDR3 is CSASQENTEAFF. CDR3 DNA: TGCAGTGCTAGTCAGGAGAACACTGAAGCTTTCTTT.

The chain employs TRBV5-4 and TRBJ1-6; no definite D call. The V end lost 4 bases, the J end lost 10 bases, and 12 bases lay between the germline ends. Germline-derived CDR1 and CDR2 are SGHNT and YYREEE (reference sequence). The CDR3 has 13 amino acids. As DNA, the CDR3 is TGTGCCAGCAGCCCCACCCGGGGATCACCCCTCCACTTT. It encodes CASSPTRGSPLHF.

Note on this clone: Other DNA sequences in the sample encode the same CDR3. The chain combines TRBV5-1 with TRBJ1-6; 7 positions agree with TRBD1. The J segment lost 7 bases and the V segment lost 2 bases, leaving 3 bases of the junction unmatched. The CDR3 is 14 amino acids. From germline, CDR1 is SGHRS and CDR2 YFSETQ. The CDR3 sequence is CASSLSTGNSPLHF. Here the CDR3 DNA reads TGCGCCAGCAGCTTATCGACAGGGAATTCACCCCTCCACTTT.

The chain is built from TRBV5-1 and TRBJ2-4, with D maybe TRBD1 (6 bases). CDR3 length: 17 residues. The ends were cut back, 1 base at V and 1 base at J, with 15 bases in the middle. Germline V gives CDR1 SGHRS, CDR2 YFSETQ. The CDR3: CASSLTDSLFAKNIQYF. The CDR3 nucleotides are TGCGCCAGCAGCTTGACGGACAGCCTTTTCGCCAAAAACATTCAGTACTTC. The full variable domain, in which reference TRBV5-1 and TRBJ2-4 provide the parts outside the CDR3, is KAGVTQTPRYLIKTRGQQVTLSCSPISGHRSVSWYQQTPGQGLQFLFEYFSETQRNKGNFPGRFSGRQFSNSRSEMNVSTLELGDSALYLCASSLTDSLFAKNIQYFGAGTRLSVL.

The chain joins TRBV27 to TRBJ1-6; D unclear. The length of the CDR3 is 15 residues. The V end was cut by 5 bases, the J end by 6 bases, with 14 bases between. Germline CDR1 and CDR2: MNHEY and SMNVEV (reference sequence). CDR3 in DNA: TGTGCCAGCAGTCCAACCCGACTAGTTAATTCACCCCTCCACTTT. Its translation is CASSPTRLVNSPLHF.

J is TRBJ1-6 and V is TRBV18; no clear D. Per the germline V gene, CDR1 is KGHSH and CDR2 is LQKENI. CDR3 length: 14 residues. Trimming stripped 2 bases from V and 5 bases from J, with 7 bases between. CDR3 region: CASSPGLDNSPLHF. DNA for the CDR3: TGTGCCAGCTCACCAGGACTGGATAATTCACCCCTCCACTTT.

The chain recombines TRBV5-5 with TRBJ2-2; TRBD1 matches at 8 bases. V lost 4 bases to trimming and J lost 6 bases; unmatched junction nucleotides: 14. The CDR3 runs 17 residues. The V gene's germline CDR1 is SGHKS and CDR2 YYEKEE (reference sequence). CDR3 DNA sequence: TGTGCCAGCAGCCCTCCTCCCAGGACAGGGTCCCCCGGGGAGCTGTTTTTT. This sequence encodes CASSPPPRTGSPGELFF.

V is TRBV29-1 and J is TRBJ1-5, with D maybe TRBD1 (6 bases). Germline CDR1 is SQVTM and CDR2 is ANQGSEA. Trimming cost V 4 bases and J 4 bases, with 11 bases left between them. This CDR3 comprises 13 residues. CDR3 nucleotides: TGCAGCGTTGGGAGGGGGGGGAATCAGCCCCAGCATTTT. This codes for CSVGRGGNQPQHF. The full variable domain, with the rest looked up from reference TRBV29-1 and TRBJ1-5, is SAVISQKPSRDICQRGTSLTIQCQVDSQVTMMFWYRQQPGQSLTLIATANQGSEATYESGFVIDKFPISRPNLTFSTLTVSNMSPEDSSIYLCSVGRGGNQPQHFGDGTRLSIL.

J is TRBJ1-6 and V is TRBV2; TRBD1 matches at 8 bases. Germline CDR1 is SNHLY and CDR2 is FYNNEI. The length of the CDR3 is 19 residues. V lost 0 bases to trimming and J lost 8 bases; unmatched junction nucleotides: 15. The CDR3 DNA sequence: TGTGCCAGCAGTGAAGCGCTTCTAGGCAGGACAGGGTCGGATTCACCCCTCCACTTT. It is translated as CASSEALLGRTGSDSPLHF. The complete variable domain, with remaining parts taken from reference TRBV2 and TRBJ1-6, reads EPEVTQTPSHQVTQMGQEVILRCVPISNHLYFYWYRQILGQKVEFLVSFYNNEISEKSEIFDDQFSVERPDGSNFTLKIRSTKLEDSAMYFCASSEALLGRTGSDSPLHFGNGTRLTVT.

V and J are TRBV19 and TRBJ1-4, with 9 bases lining up with TRBD1. CDR1 LNHDA and CDR2 SQIVND come from the germline V gene (reference sequence). This CDR3 spans 14 amino acids. V shed 7 bases, J shed 8 bases, and the junction held 8 bases outside the gene matches. The CDR3 nucleotides are TGTGCCAGTAAAGTCGGGACAGGGCAAGAAAAACTGTTTTTT. Residues: CASKVGTGQEKLFF. Based on the CDR3 plus reference TRBV19 and TRBJ1-4, the full variable domain is DGGITQSPKYLFRKEGQNVTLSCEQNLNHDAMYWYRQDPGQGLRLIYYSQIVNDFQKGDIAEGYSVSREKKESFPLTVTSAQKNPTAFYLCASKVGTGQEKLFFGSGTQLSVL.

V usage is TRBV30 and J usage is TRBJ2-2; TRBD2 matches at 8 bases. V shed 6 bases, J shed 4 bases, and the junction held 16 bases outside the gene matches. Looked up from germline, CDR1 is GTSNPN and CDR2 is SVGIG (reference sequence). The CDR3 consists of 17 residues. CDR3 region: CACPPLSGGSFTGELFF. DNA of the CDR3: TGTGCCTGTCCCCCGTTGAGCGGGGGTTCCTTCACCGGGGAGCTGTTTTTT.

V and J are TRBV27 and TRBJ2-5; D call uncertain. Looked up from germline, CDR1 is MNHEY and CDR2 is SMNVEV (reference sequence). The CDR3 length is 13 residues. Trimming removed 6 bases at V and 0 bases at J, with 8 bases between. The CDR3 DNA sequence: TGTGCCAGCAGGACACATAACCAAGAGACCCAGTACTTC. Translated, it gives CASRTHNQETQYF.

This clone was detected only a few times. The chain joins TRBV7-2 to TRBJ1-6; TRBD1 matches at 7 bases. V lost 5 bases to trimming and J lost 7 bases; unmatched junction nucleotides: 8. From germline, CDR1 is SGHTA and CDR2 FQGNSA. The length of the CDR3 is 15 residues. The CDR3 protein is CASSPSAGGNSPLHF. Here the CDR3 DNA reads TGTGCCAGCAGCCCCTCGGCAGGGGGGAATTCACCCCTCCACTTT. The entire variable domain, with the rest obtained from reference TRBV7-2 and TRBJ1-6, is as follows: GAGVSQSPSNKVTEKGKDVELRCDPISGHTALYWYRQSLGQGLEFLIYFQGNSAPDKSGLPSDRFSAERTGGSVSTLTIQRTQQEDSAVYLCASSPSAGGNSPLHFGNGTRLTVT.